The T cell receptor (beta chain) described here comes from a study of cytomegalovirus exposure and HLA in healthy donors. Overall study: In a previous analysis, around 120 million unique TCR beta sequences were found from 150 million to 200 million T cells.

This clone was seen a few times. The antigen is undetermined. PCR was performed using 60 Vbeta and 13 Jbeta primers. Here immunoSEQ multiplex PCR was the method, and the copy in TCRdb shows in-frame clones only, minus some. The data contain 250,000 to 350,000 clones, about 80% of them singletons. Study-level findings and limits: Immune exposure information available was restricted to CMV serostatus. Presence/absence results assume similar sequencing depth per donor, which may not hold.

With 1 base removed from V and 9 bases from J, the gap between germline ends came to 13 bases. The V gene's germline CDR1 is KGHSY and CDR2 FQNENV. This CDR3 is 14 amino acids long. This chain uses TRBV16 with TRBJ1-5; the D is unclear. The sample comprised PBMCs. The receptor was derived from a girl aged 2-10 years in good health and CMV-seronegative. The CDR3 DNA sequence: TGTGCCAGCAGCCAATACACAGTTTCGTTGCCCCAGCATTTT. Translation gives CASSQYTVSLPQHF.